This T cell receptor beta chain was documented in a study of T cells and Merkel cell carcinoma outcomes. This CDR3 has 14 amino acids. The V and J ends lost 0 bases and 6 bases respectively, with 11 bases between them. Per germline, CDR1 SGHRS and CDR2 YFSETQ. The table lists this clone with a count of one. Assay used: immunoSEQ multiplex PCR; TCRdb lists only in-frame clones, some missing. The repertoire has 890 or so clones, 90% of them found once; the top ten carry over 4.5%. The source of this sequence is a human donor with Merkel cell carcinoma. The chain links TRBV5-1 to TRBJ2-3; tentatively, D is TRBD1 (5 bases). The material sequenced was tumor tissue from Merkel cell carcinoma. CDR3 sequence reads: CASSLVQGRDTQYF. CDR3 bases: TGCGCCAGCAGCTTGGTGCAGGGTCGTGATACGCAGTATTTT. Using reference TRBV5-1 and TRBJ2-3 for the parts outside the CDR3, the full variable domain is KAGVTQTPRYLIKTRGQQVTLSCSPISGHRSVSWYQQTPGQGLQFLFEYFSETQRNKGNFPGRFSGRQFSNSRSEMNVSTLELGDSALYLCASSLVQGRDTQYFGPGTRLTVL.